This T cell receptor (beta chain) derives from a study of T and B cells in COVID-19 patients. Study information: About 90% of the roughly 20 active-infection patients had comorbidities associated with unfavorable COVID-19 outcome. General study points: Symptomatic-phase blood samples from mildly ill patients and early samples from severe cases were scarce.

TRB was amplified from about 250-500 ng of blood genomic DNA. TRB rearrangements were amplified by multiplex PCR with BIOMED2 TRB-A/B primers. TCRdb reprocessed the multiplex PCR reads with MiXCR, giving one entry per CDR3 protein. In the table there are several thousand distinct CDR3 sequences, about 40% of which are singletons. Notes on this clonotype: Its cognate antigen is unknown.

Germline CDR1 and CDR2: SGHTA and FQGNSA. The CDR3 runs to 15 residues. V lost 4 bases and J 0 bases, leaving 10 bases between the germline ends. This receptor was identified in a human donor with active COVID-19. Source material: blood. The rearrangement links TRBV7-2 to TRBJ1-3, with TRBD1 as a possible D gene (6 bases). CDR3 nucleotides: TGTGCCAGCAGCTCACGACAGGCCTCTGGAAACACCATATATTTT. Its translation is CASSSRQASGNTIYF.